The entry below describes one T cell receptor beta chain. Patients between 18 and 65 years old had hyperthyroidism, newly diagnosed and lasting under 2 months. Clinical symptoms, serum thyroxine, TRAb, thyroid ultrasound and orbital computed tomography informed diagnoses. This specimen comes from a study of T cells in Graves' hyperthyroidism and ophthalmopathy. Amplification of TCR beta CDR3 regions used RNA as the template. The study used the HTBI primer set for a first-round RT-PCR of the TCR CDR3. TCRdb fed the multiplex PCR reads into MiXCR, producing one record per CDR3 protein. There are a few hundred thousand distinct CDR3 sequences in the sample; 14% to 15% occur only once, and approximately 30% lies in the top ten. Germline V gene lookup returns CDR1 MNHEY and CDR2 SMNVEV (reference sequence). V shed 6 bases and J shed 4 bases, with 13 bases lying between them. The CDR3 spans 14 residues.

Sequenced: blood. This TCR was sampled from a woman aged 25 to 39 with Graves' hyperthyroidism. The J gene is TRBJ1-5, the V gene TRBV27; D possibly corresponds to TRBD1 (5 bases). CDR3 nucleotides: TGTGCCAGCAGGGACGGGGGGAGGAATCAGCCCCAGCATTTT. It is translated as CASRDGGRNQPQHF.